Each of the 9 T cell receptor beta chains below was sequenced from the same sample in a study of blood T cells in healthy people across ages. A second roughly 6 to 11 cycle PCR used barcoded and J-beta primers. TCRdb recomputed calls from the 5' RACE reads with MiXCR, one row per CDR3 protein. The table records some 800,000 distinct CDR3 sequences, under 45% of them present only once. Sample: blood. The receptor set was obtained from a man between 60 and 75 years old in good health.

This clonotype was seen ten or more times. The chain links TRBV7-9 to TRBJ2-5; maybe TRBD2 (5 bases). Germline assignment: CDR1 SEHNR and CDR2 FQNEAQ (reference sequence). Trimming shortened V by 5 bases and J by 9 bases, and 16 bases separated the two germline ends. The CDR3 totals 13 residues. The chain's CDR3 is CASSTPYPEAQYF. The CDR3 region has the DNA TGTGCCAGCAGCACCCCTTACCCGGAGGCCCAGTACTTC.

This sequence joins TRBV14 and TRBJ2-1; D assignment may be TRBD1 or TRBD2 (5 bases each). This CDR3 has 16 amino acids. CDR1 is SGHDN, CDR2 FVKESK, per germline. Trimming left V 1 base short and J 0 bases short, with 10 bases between. CDR3 in DNA: TGTGCCAGCAGCCAAGTTGCAGGGAGCTCCTACAATGAGCAGTTCTTC. It codes for CASSQVAGSSYNEQFF.

DNA of the CDR3: TGTGCCAGCAGTTACTCGATCGCCGCTTCCTACAATGAGCAGTTCTTC. Translating gives CASSYSIAASYNEQFF. The chain combines TRBV6-5 with TRBJ2-1; unclear D gene. The CDR3 is made up of 16 amino acids. Deletions cut 0 bases from V and 1 base from J, with 10 bases between. The V gene's germline CDR1 is MNHEY and CDR2 SVGAGI.

This clonotype came up a few times. In DNA, the CDR3 is TGTGCCAGCAGTTACTGGACAGGGTACAATGAGCAGTACTTC. This encodes CASSYWTGYNEQYF. This chain connects TRBV6-2 or TRBV6-3 to TRBJ2-1; 8 positions match TRBD1. The J call is doubtful: the DNA matches TRBJ2-7 better. Germline lookup yields CDR1 MNHEY and CDR2 SVGEGT. The CDR3 has 14 amino acids.

CDR3 coding DNA: TGCAGTGCTAAACCGTTTCATGCGGGGGACCAAGAGACCCAGTACTTC. Its translation: CSAKPFHAGDQETQYF. The V gene is TRBV20-1, the J gene TRBJ2-5; TRBD2 aligns across 7 bases. CDR3 size: 16 residues. CDR1 is DFQATT, CDR2 SNEGSKA, per germline (reference sequence). J was trimmed by 0 bases and V by 4 bases; bases with no gene match: 11.

A remark on this clonotype: One end of the junction is discordant with germline, which a read error may explain. J is TRBJ1-2 and V is TRBV27; D is undetermined. Per the germline V gene, CDR1 is MNHEY and CDR2 is SMNVEV (reference sequence). The CDR3 spans 16 residues. This chain's CDR3 is CASSLAGRPANYCYTF. CDR3 bases: TGTGCCAGCAGCCTTGCCGGACGCCCAGCTAACTATTGCTACACCTTC.

Only a few counts were recorded for this clonotype. The chain carries TRBV20-1 and TRBJ2-7; TRBD2 might be the D (5 bases). Germline CDR1 and CDR2: DFQATT and SNEGSKA (reference sequence). Trimming removed 3 bases at V and 3 bases at J, with 15 bases between. The CDR3 is 14 residues long. DNA for the CDR3: TGCAGTGCTAGTTCCATGAGGGTGAACTACGAGCAGTACTTC. The encoded protein is CSASSMRVNYEQYF.

J is TRBJ1-2 and V is TRBV6-2 or TRBV6-3, with a possible D match to TRBD1 (5 bases). CDR1 is MNHEY and CDR2 is SVGEGT in the germline V gene. The CDR3 runs to 15 residues. Trimming left V 10 bases short and J 3 bases short, with 21 bases between. This chain's CDR3 is CANRRGVFTDYGYTF. The CDR3 nucleotides read TGTGCCAACAGGAGAGGGGTCTTTACGGACTATGGCTACACCTTC.

The genes are TRBV2 and TRBJ2-1; 7 bases match TRBD2. The junction had 12 bases not matched to a gene; V was cut back by 7 bases and J by 6 bases. There are 15 residues in the CDR3. Germline-derived CDR1 and CDR2 are SNHLY and FYNNEI. Written as DNA, the CDR3 is TGTGCCAGCATGCCTTTCAGCGGGGCCCCCAATGAGCAGTTCTTC. This gives the protein CASMPFSGAPNEQFF.